The 21 T cell receptor beta chains presented below share a single source sample, sequenced in a study of blood T cells in healthy people across ages. Primed by a sample-barcoded 5' primer and a J-beta primer mix, a second PCR proceeded for about 6 to 12 cycles. TCRdb reanalysed the 5' RACE reads using MiXCR and keeps one entry per CDR3 protein. The sample shows about 1,400,000 distinct CDR3 sequences, approximately 59% of them seen only once. The sample taken for sequencing was blood. These receptors were taken from a man between 18 and 29 years old in good health.

The chain employs TRBV3-1 and TRBJ1-3, with 7 bases identical to TRBD1. CDR3 length: 14 residues. Germline V lookup: CDR1 LGHDT, CDR2 YNNKEL (reference sequence). J lost 3 bases, V lost 4 bases, and 3 bases had no gene match. For the CDR3, the DNA is TGTGCCAGCAGCCCGGGACAGTTTGGAAACACCATATATTTT. This gives the protein CASSPGQFGNTIYF.

V is TRBV4-2 and J is TRBJ2-7; TRBD2 might be the D (6 bases). The CDR3 extends over 14 amino acids. V was cut by 3 bases and J by 2 bases, with 11 bases left in between. CDR1 is LGHNA, CDR2 YNFKEQ, per germline. The DNA of the CDR3 is TGTGCCAGCAGCCAGGGACTTCACACCTACGAGCAGTACTTC. Its translation: CASSQGLHTYEQYF.

V is TRBV6-5 and J is TRBJ1-1; unclear D gene. This CDR3 is 14 amino acids long. Per the germline V gene, CDR1 is MNHEY and CDR2 is SVGAGI. V was trimmed by 8 bases and J by 0 bases, leaving 13 bases between them. The CDR3 nucleotides read TGTGCCAGCGGCCAGGATCTGATGAACACTGAAGCTTTCTTT. It encodes CASGQDLMNTEAFF.

As for this clonotype: The DNA is omitted, as the CDR3 cannot be located on it reliably, and the CDR3 follows TCRdb's listing. The chain uses TRBV6-5 and TRBJ1-5. The germline CDR1 and CDR2 sequences are MNHEY and SVGAGI. The CDR3 is 14 residues long, counting both termini. The CDR3 sequence: CASSSSGIGQPQHF.

The count of this clonotype is one. CDR3: CASSPHDRVTEAFF. The CDR3, as DNA: TGTGCCAGCAGTCCCCATGACCGGGTCACTGAAGCTTTCTTT. This rearrangement joins TRBV6-5 to TRBJ1-1; D gene unclear. CDR3 size: 14 residues. V was cut by 5 bases and J by 4 bases, with 14 bases left in between. Germline-derived CDR1 and CDR2 are MNHEY and SVGAGI.

The chain recombines TRBV4-1 with TRBJ2-5, with 7 bases matching TRBD1. The CDR3 has 12 residues. The junction had 5 bases not matched to a gene; V was cut back by 0 bases and J by 13 bases. The germline gives CDR1 MGHRA, CDR2 YSYEKL. CDR3 sequence reads: CASSQDGTVLYF. CDR3 DNA: TGCGCCAGCAGCCAAGATGGGACAGTCCTGTACTTC.

The chain joins TRBV7-9 to TRBJ1-1, with D uncertain. V was cut by 2 bases and J by 1 base, with 8 bases left in between. The CDR3 is 14 residues long. CDR1 and CDR2 from the germline V gene are SEHNR and FQNEAQ (reference sequence). CDR3 in DNA: TGTGCCAGCAGCTTATCGAGCAAGAACACTGAAGCTTTCTTT. Translation gives CASSLSSKNTEAFF.

The rearrangement joins TRBV7-9 to TRBJ1-4; D might be TRBD1 (5 bases). Germline V gene data show CDR1 as SEHNR and CDR2 as FQNEAQ (reference sequence). The CDR3 runs to 13 residues. V lost 5 bases to trimming and J lost 12 bases, with 16 bases between them. The CDR3 region is CASSPGTHGELFF. CDR3 in DNA: TGTGCCAGCAGCCCCGGGACGCACGGGGAACTGTTTTTT.

The V gene is TRBV28, the J gene TRBJ2-7, with D possibly called TRBD1 or TRBD2 (5 bases each). TRBJ2-5 explains the end of the DNA better; the J call may be wrong. The CDR3 is made up of 15 amino acids. Germline CDR1 reads MDHEN; CDR2 reads SYDVKM. CDR3 sequence reads: CASSLPVGVGETQYF. The CDR3 coding sequence is TGTGCCAGCAGTCTCCCCGTGGGGGTGGGAGAGACCCAGTACTTC.

The sample holds many counts of this clonotype. V usage is TRBV15 and J usage is TRBJ2-7; D might be TRBD2 (7 bases). Germline CDR1 is LNHNV and CDR2 is YYDKDF (reference sequence). CDR3 length equals 15 residues. The germline V and J ends were trimmed by 5 bases and 0 bases, with 14 bases remaining between them. This chain's CDR3 is CATSGGASYSYEQYF. CDR3 nucleotide sequence: TGTGCCACCAGCGGGGGGGCCTCCTACTCCTACGAGCAGTACTTC.

This clonotype was seen at least ten times. The CDR3 DNA is TGTGCCAGCACTAGGAGAGGGGGACAGGGGTACTACGAGCAGTACTTC. Translating gives CASTRRGGQGYYEQYF. The chain has TRBV27 and TRBJ2-7; 10 bases match TRBD1. V gave up 7 bases and J gave up 3 bases; unmatched junction bases: 12. Germline V CDR1 and CDR2: MNHEY, SMNVEV (reference sequence). CDR3 length: 16 residues.

This sequence joins TRBV10-3 and TRBJ2-3; D call uncertain. The CDR3 is 15 residues long. CDR1 is ENHRY, CDR2 SYGVKD, per germline. V gave up 7 bases and J gave up 1 base, with 15 bases separating them. CDR3 sequence reads: CAIKVTGLRTDTQYF. DNA for the CDR3: TGTGCCATCAAAGTCACCGGGCTCCGCACAGATACGCAGTATTTT.

The chain combines TRBV7-2 with TRBJ2-5; TRBD2 matches at 7 bases. J lost 4 bases, V lost 1 base, and 6 bases had no gene match. Germline V lookup: CDR1 SGHTA, CDR2 FQGNSA. This CDR3 has 15 residues. CDR3 bases: TGTGCCAGCAGCTTAGGCGGCGGGAGTCGAGAGACCCAGTACTTC. Residues: CASSLGGGSRETQYF.

The chain joins TRBV7-9 to TRBJ2-1, with a weak D call TRBD1 (5 bases). V was trimmed by 5 bases and J by 6 bases, leaving 14 bases between them. Germline-derived CDR1 and CDR2 are SEHNR and FQNEAQ (reference sequence). The CDR3 runs to 14 residues. CDR3 residues: CASSPARASNEQFF. CDR3 sequence (DNA): TGTGCCAGCAGCCCTGCCAGGGCCAGCAATGAGCAGTTCTTC.

The V gene is TRBV6-1, the J gene TRBJ2-7; 7 nucleotides match TRBD2. This CDR3 contains 12 residues. The V gene's germline CDR1 is MNHNS and CDR2 SASEGT. V was pared by 10 bases and J by 4 bases, with 7 bases of the junction left unmatched. CDR3 region: CATGLGLYEQYF. The CDR3 bases are TGTGCCACCGGACTAGGTCTATACGAGCAGTACTTC.

This chain links TRBV23-1 with TRBJ1-5, with TRBD1 matching over 8 bases. TRBV23-1 is marked as an open reading frame, function uncertain. V trimming: 1 base; J trimming: 1 base; junction bases outside the gene matches: 18. The CDR3 consists of 21 residues. CDR3 coding DNA: TGCGCCAGCAGTCAATGGAGCCAGGGGGCTAGTCTGGCAAAAAGCAATCAGCCCCAGCATTTT. Protein product: CASSQWSQGASLAKSNQPQHF.

This clonotype was counted only a few times. This chain uses TRBV6-2 or TRBV6-3 with TRBJ1-2; 8 positions agree with TRBD1. V was pared by 5 bases and J by 2 bases, with 10 bases of the junction left unmatched. The CDR3 length is 16 residues. Germline-derived CDR1 and CDR2 are MNHEY and SVGEGT. The CDR3 protein is CASSHTRTGMNYGYTF. DNA of the CDR3: TGTGCCAGCAGTCATACCAGGACAGGGATGAACTATGGCTACACCTTC.

This sequence joins TRBV5-1 and TRBJ2-3; TRBD1 matches at 9 bases. The CDR3 covers 16 residues. CDR1 is SGHRS, CDR2 YFSETQ, per germline. V lost 3 bases to trimming and J lost 6 bases; unmatched junction nucleotides: 11. The CDR3 DNA is TGCGCCAGCAGCTCGGCCGGGACAGGGTCTACCGATACGCAGTATTTT. It translates to CASSSAGTGSTDTQYF.

There are a few counts of this clonotype. This sequence joins TRBV5-5 and TRBJ2-4, with 10 bases identical to TRBD1. The end of the DNA is better explained by TRBJ2-7, so the J call may be wrong. This CDR3 contains 15 residues. The germline CDR1 and CDR2 sequences are SGHKS and YYEKEE (reference sequence). The CDR3 DNA follows: TGTGCCAGCAGCTTCTTGGGACAGGGGCCCTACGAGCAGTACTTC. Its protein product is CASSFLGQGPYEQYF.

This rearrangement joins TRBV20-1 to TRBJ2-1; 8 nucleotides line up with TRBD2. The CDR3 runs 14 residues. V was clipped by 3 bases and J by 7 bases; unmatched bases: 8. Germline lookup yields CDR1 DFQATT and CDR2 SNEGSKA (reference sequence). The CDR3 bases are TGCAGTGCTAGCCCGGGACTAGGAGATAATGAGCAGTTCTTC. Translating it yields CSASPGLGDNEQFF.

The chain combines TRBV6-6 with TRBJ1-2; no clear D. The CDR3 contains 11 residues. Trimming stripped 2 bases from V and 8 bases from J, with 6 bases between. The germline gives CDR1 MNHNY, CDR2 SVGAGI (reference sequence). CDR3 protein: CASSYGRGYTF. CDR3 in DNA: TGTGCCAGCAGTTACGGCAGGGGCTACACCTTC.